These T cell receptor beta chains were read from a single sample in a study of OX40 agonist ivuxolimab in advanced cancers. Assay: immunoSEQ multiplex PCR; the TCRdb copy retains only in-frame clones and omits some. Found here are more than 45,000 clones, 75% to 85% of them singletons; the top ten hold over 0.6%. The material sequenced was CD4+ or CD8+ T cells sorted from blood, taken in a trial of the OX40 agonist ivuxolimab. The receptors shown here come from an adult with an advanced solid tumor such as melanoma, head and neck, liver or kidney cancer. Both conserved end residues are part of each CDR3. The D gene is left open where the match is weak. Not all rows give a size; the values are once, few, many and, for expanded clones, a class.

j_call	clone_size	d_call	v_call	cdr3_aa	cdr3_nt
TRBJ2-5	.	TRBD2	TRBV7-9	CASSRSGGGETQYF	TGTGCCAGCAGCCGGTCGGGGGGAGGAGAGACCCAGTACTTC
TRBJ2-7	few	.	TRBV19	CASSIGLSYEQYF	TGTGCCAGTAGTATTGGATTGTCCTACGAGCAGTACTTC
TRBJ2-7	.	.	TRBV5-4	CASSLDASEQYF	TGTGCCAGCAGCTTGGACGCGTCCGAGCAGTACTTC
TRBJ2-5	.	.	TRBV5-1	CASSRASNLQETQYF	TGCGCCAGCAGTCGGGCCTCAAACCTCCAAGAGACCCAGTACTTC
TRBJ1-1	.	.	TRBV15	CATSRDRPGWGQNEAFF	TGTGCCACCAGCAGAGATCGACCAGGTTGGGGGCAGAATGAAGCTTTCTTT
TRBJ1-1	.	.	TRBV6-4	CASSGDVLIGAFF	TGTGCCAGCAGTGGGGACGTTTTAATTGGGGCTTTCTTT
TRBJ2-3	.	TRBD1	TRBV19	CASSSTGGDTDTQYF	TGTGCCAGTAGCTCCACAGGGGGTGACACAGATACGCAGTATTTT
TRBJ2-4	.	.	TRBV2	CASKGRWLGKNIQYF	TGTGCCAGCAAAGGACGGTGGTTGGGCAAAAACATTCAGTACTTC
TRBJ2-7	few	TRBD1	TRBV5-7	CASSLEGQGTYEQYF	TGTGCCAGCAGCTTGGAGGGACAGGGGACCTACGAGCAGTACTTC
TRBJ2-2	.	.	TRBV5-1	CASSSGQAGTGELFF	TGCGCCAGCAGCTCAGGACAGGCGGGGACCGGGGAGCTGTTTTTT
TRBJ2-7	.	.	TRBV18	CASSPSVYEQYF	TGTGCCAGCTCACCATCGGTCTACGAGCAGTACTTC
TRBJ2-5	.	.	TRBV7-2	CASSSRRGTQYF	TGTGCCAGCAGCTCGAGGCGGGGGACCCAGTACTTC
TRBJ1-5	.	TRBD1	TRBV15	CATSRDEGARNNQPQHF	TGTGCCACCAGCAGAGATGAGGGGGCGCGGAACAATCAGCCCCAGCATTTT
TRBJ2-3	.	.	TRBV10-3	CATGSSTDTQYF	TGTGCCACGGGTAGTAGCACAGATACGCAGTATTTT
TRBJ2-3	.	.	TRBV7-9	CASSLEADTQYF	TGTGCCAGCAGCTTAGAAGCAGATACGCAGTATTTT
TRBJ1-1	.	.	TRBV5-1	CASSLEARLNTEAFF	TGCGCCAGCAGCTTGGAGGCCCGACTGAACACTGAAGCTTTCTTT
TRBJ2-2	.	.	TRBV6-4	CASSVIPSTGELFF	TGTGCCAGCAGTGTGATCCCGAGCACCGGGGAGCTGTTTTTT
TRBJ1-5	.	.	TRBV6-5	CASRAGDRNQPQHF	TGTGCCAGCAGGGCCGGCGACAGGAATCAGCCCCAGCATTTT
TRBJ2-2	.	.	TRBV15	CATSRENRPNTGELFF	TGTGCCACCAGCAGAGAAAATCGCCCGAACACCGGGGAGCTGTTTTTT
TRBJ1-6	.	TRBD1	TRBV5-1	CASSHWTGADNSPLHF	TGCGCCAGCAGCCATTGGACAGGGGCTGATAATTCACCCCTCCACTTT